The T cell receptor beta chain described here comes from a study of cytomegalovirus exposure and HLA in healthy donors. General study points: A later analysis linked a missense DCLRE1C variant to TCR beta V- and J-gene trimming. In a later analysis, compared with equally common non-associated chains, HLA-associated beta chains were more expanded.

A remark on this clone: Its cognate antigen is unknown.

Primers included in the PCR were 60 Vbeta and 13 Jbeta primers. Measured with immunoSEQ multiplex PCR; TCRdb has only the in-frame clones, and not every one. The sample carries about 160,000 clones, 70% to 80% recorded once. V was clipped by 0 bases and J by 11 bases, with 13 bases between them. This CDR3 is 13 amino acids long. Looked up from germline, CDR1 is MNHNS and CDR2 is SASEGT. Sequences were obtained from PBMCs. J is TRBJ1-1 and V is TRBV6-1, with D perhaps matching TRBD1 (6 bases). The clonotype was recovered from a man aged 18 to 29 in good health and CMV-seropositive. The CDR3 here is CASSEAGGRGAFF. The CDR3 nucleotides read TGTGCCAGCAGTGAAGCTGGGGGGAGGGGGGCTTTCTTT.